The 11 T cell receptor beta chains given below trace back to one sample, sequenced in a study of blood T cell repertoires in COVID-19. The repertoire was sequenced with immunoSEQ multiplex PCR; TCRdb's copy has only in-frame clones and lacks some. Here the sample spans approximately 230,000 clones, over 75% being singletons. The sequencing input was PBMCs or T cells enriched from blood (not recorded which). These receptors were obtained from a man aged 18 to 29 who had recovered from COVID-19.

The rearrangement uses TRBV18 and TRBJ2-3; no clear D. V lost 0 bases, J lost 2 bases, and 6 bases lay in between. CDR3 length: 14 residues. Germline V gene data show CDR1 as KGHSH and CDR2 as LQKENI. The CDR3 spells CASSPPGYTDTQYF. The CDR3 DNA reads TGTGCCAGCTCACCACCGGGCTACACAGATACGCAGTATTTT.

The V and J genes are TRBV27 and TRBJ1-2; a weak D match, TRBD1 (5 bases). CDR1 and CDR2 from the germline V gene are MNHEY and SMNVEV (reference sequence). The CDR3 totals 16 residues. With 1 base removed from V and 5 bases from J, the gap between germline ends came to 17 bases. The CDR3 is CASSLFVGRDFYGYTF. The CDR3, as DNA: TGTGCCAGCAGTTTATTCGTTGGCAGGGATTTTTATGGCTACACCTTC.

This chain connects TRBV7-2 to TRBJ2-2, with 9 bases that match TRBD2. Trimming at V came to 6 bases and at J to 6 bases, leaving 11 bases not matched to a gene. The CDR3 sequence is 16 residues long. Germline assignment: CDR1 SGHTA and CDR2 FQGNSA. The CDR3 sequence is CASRVPGLARAGELFF. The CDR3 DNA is TGTGCCAGCAGGGTCCCGGGACTAGCTCGGGCCGGGGAGCTGTTTTTT.

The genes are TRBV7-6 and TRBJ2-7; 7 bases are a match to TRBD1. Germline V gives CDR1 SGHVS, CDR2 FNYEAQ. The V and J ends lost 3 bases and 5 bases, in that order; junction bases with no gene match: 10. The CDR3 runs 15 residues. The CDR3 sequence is CASSFTPQGVDEQYF. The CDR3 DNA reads TGTGCCAGCAGCTTCACCCCCCAGGGGGTAGACGAGCAGTACTTC. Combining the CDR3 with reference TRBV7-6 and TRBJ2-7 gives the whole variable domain GAGVSQSPRYKVTKRGQDVALRCDPISGHVSLYWYRQALGQGPEFLTYFNYEAQQDKSGLPNDRFSAERPEGSISTLTIQRTEQRDSAMYRCASSFTPQGVDEQYFGPGTRLTVT.

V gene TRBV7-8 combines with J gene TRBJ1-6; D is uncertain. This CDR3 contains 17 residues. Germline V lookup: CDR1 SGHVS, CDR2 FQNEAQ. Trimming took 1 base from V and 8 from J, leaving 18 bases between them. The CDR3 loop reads CASSLEPPGFRDSPLHF. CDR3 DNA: TGTGCCAGCAGCTTAGAGCCCCCTGGGTTCCGGGATTCACCCCTCCACTTT.

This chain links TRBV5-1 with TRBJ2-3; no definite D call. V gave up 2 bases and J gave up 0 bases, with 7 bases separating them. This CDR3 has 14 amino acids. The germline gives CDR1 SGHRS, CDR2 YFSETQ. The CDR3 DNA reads TGCGCCAGCAGCTTCGGTAGCAGCACAGATACGCAGTATTTT. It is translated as CASSFGSSTDTQYF.

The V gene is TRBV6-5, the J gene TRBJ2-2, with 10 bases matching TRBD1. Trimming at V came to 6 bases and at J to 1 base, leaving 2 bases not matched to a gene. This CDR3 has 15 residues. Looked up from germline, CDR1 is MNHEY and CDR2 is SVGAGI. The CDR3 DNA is TGTGCCAGCAGAGACAGGGGGCTGAACACCGGGGAGCTGTTTTTT. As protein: CASRDRGLNTGELFF.

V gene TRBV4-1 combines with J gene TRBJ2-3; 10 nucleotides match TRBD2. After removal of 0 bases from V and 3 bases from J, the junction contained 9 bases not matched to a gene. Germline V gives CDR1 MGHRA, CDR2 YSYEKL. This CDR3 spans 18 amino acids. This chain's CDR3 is CASSQDLRSSGRTDTQYF. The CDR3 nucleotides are TGCGCCAGCAGCCAAGACTTAAGGTCTAGCGGGAGAACAGATACGCAGTATTTT.

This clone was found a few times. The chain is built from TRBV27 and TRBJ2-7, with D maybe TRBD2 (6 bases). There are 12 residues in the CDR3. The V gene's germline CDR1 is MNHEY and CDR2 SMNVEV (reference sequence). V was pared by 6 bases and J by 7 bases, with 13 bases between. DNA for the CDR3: TGTGCCAGCAGGACTAGGACTGAAGAGCAGTACTTC. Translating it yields CASRTRTEEQYF.

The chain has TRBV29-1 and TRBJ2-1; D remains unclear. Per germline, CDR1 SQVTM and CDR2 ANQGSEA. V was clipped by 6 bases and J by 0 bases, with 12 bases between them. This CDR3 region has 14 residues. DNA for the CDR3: TGCAGCGTCATTTTTTACGGCTCCTACAATGAGCAGTTCTTC. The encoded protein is CSVIFYGSYNEQFF.

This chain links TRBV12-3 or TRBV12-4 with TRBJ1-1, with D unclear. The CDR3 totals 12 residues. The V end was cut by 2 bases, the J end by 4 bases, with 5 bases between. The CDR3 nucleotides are TGTGCCAGCAGTTTAACATCCACTGAAGCTTTCTTT. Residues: CASSLTSTEAFF.